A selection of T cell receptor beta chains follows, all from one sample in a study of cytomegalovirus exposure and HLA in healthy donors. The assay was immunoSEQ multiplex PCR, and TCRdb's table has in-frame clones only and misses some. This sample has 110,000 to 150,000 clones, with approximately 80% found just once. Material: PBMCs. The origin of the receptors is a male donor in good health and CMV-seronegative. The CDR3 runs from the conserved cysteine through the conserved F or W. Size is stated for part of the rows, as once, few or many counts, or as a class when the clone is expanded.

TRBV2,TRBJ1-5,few,CASSEGGAAYQPQHF
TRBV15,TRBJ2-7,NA,CATSRDRQGPEQYF
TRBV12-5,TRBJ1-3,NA,CASGSTGAGNTIYF
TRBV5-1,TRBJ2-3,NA,CASSLSSGSWRDTQYF
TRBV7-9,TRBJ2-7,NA,CASSLGAGGAGEQYF
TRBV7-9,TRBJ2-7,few,CASRRGDRWEQYF
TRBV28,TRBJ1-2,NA,CASSFTGVNYGYTF
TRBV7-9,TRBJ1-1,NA,CASSSGKNTEAFF
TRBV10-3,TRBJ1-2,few,CAIRDSRTDYGYTF
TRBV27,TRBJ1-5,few,CASSYRGLSNQPQHF
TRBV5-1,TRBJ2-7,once,CASSLAGLAGASYEQYF
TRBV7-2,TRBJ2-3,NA,CASSFLWGRNTDTQYF
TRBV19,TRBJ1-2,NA,CASSRQGDYGYTF
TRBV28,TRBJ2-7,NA,CASSLSGGSYEQYF
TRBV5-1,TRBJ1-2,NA,CASSQIPQGAGYGYTF
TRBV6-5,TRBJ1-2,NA,CASSPGTGGYGYTF
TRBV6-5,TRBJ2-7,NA,CASSPETGKQYF
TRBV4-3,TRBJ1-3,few,CASSRDSDSGNTIYF
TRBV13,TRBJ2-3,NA,CASSLGLPPNTQYF
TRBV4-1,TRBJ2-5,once,CASSQGGQGTWETQYF
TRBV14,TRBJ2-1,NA,CASAGTSGRAKNEQFF
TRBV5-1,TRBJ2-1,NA,CASSFSGGPPYYNEQFF
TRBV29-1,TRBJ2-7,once,CSVKTSGSSYEQYF
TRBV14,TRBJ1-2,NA,CASSPGIWNYGYTF
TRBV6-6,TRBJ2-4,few,CASRDRAEAKNIQYF
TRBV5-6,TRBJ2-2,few,CASTHWTGRITGELFF
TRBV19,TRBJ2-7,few,CASSLAGSYEQYF
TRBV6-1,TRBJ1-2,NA,CASSEAQGFGYTF
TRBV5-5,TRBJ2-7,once,CASSLAPTGKTYEQYF
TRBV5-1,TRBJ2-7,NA,CASSSSRGRRSYEQYF
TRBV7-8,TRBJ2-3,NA,CASSSVGVRGTSTDTQYF
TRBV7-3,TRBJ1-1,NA,CASSFLGRALNTEAFF
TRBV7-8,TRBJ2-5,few,CASTIPGLVLGTQYF
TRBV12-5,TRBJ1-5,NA,CASGFGTGGQGQPQHF
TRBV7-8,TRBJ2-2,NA,CASTSRGRELFF
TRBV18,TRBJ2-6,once,CASSPPGSHSGANVLTF
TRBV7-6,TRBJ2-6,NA,CASSPLQGEGANGLTF
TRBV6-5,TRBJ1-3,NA,CASSYGGPSSGNTIYF
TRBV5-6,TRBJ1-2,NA,CASSSLDRLNYGYTF
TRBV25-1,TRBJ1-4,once,CAVEGRGREKLFF
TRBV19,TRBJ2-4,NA,CASSEQGTLIKNIQYF
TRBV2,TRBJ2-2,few,CASSPDYGSGELFF
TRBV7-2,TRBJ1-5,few,CASSLIHRGPPQPQHF
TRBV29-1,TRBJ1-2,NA,CSVEGTSYGYTF
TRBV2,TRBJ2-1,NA,CASSGRGPYNEQFF
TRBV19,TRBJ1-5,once,CASSFGTGGYSNQPQHF
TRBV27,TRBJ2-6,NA,CASSTSPGSGRAGANGLTF
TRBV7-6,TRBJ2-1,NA,CASSLEAGGFWYNEQFF
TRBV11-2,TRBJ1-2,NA,CASSQTDGGSYGYTF